These 28 T cell receptor beta chains share one sample of origin, sequenced in a study of blood T cell repertoires in COVID-19. The data were produced by immunoSEQ multiplex PCR, yet TCRdb's version contains in-frame clones alone and is incomplete. The top ten hold approximately 2% of the sample, which has some 130,000 clones, roughly three quarters seen once. Sequencing input: peripheral blood. The receptors shown here come from a woman aged 65 to 85 with acute or convalescent COVID-19.

The chain recombines TRBV30 with TRBJ2-5; TRBD2 aligns across 9 bases. The germline CDR1 and CDR2 sequences are GTSNPN and SVGIG (reference sequence). This CDR3 has 17 amino acids. V trimming: 0 bases; J trimming: 1 base; junction bases outside the gene matches: 9. CDR3 in DNA: TGTGCCTGGAGTGTACCTCCTGGCGGGAGGGCCCAAGAGACCCAGTACTTC. Amino acids: CAWSVPPGGRAQETQYF.

This chain connects TRBV5-6 to TRBJ1-2; 11 bases align to TRBD1. Germline V gene data show CDR1 as SGHDT and CDR2 as YYEEEE. The ends lost 3 bases at V and 8 bases at J; junction bases unmatched: 6. The CDR3 loop spans 14 amino acids. DNA of the CDR3: TGTGCCAGCAGCTCCGGACAGGGGGCAACCGGCTACACCTTC. Encoded protein: CASSSGQGATGYTF. The full variable domain, with the rest looked up from reference TRBV5-6 and TRBJ1-2, is DAGVTQSPTHLIKTRGQQVTLRCSPKSGHDTVSWYQQALGQGPQFIFQYYEEEERQRGNFPDRFSGHQFPNYSSELNVNALLLGDSALYLCASSSGQGATGYTFGSGTRLTVV.

The CDR3 bases are TGTGCCAGCGCGCGTTATAGCAATCAGCCCCAGCATTTT. Its translation is CASARYSNQPQHF. The chain employs TRBV2 and TRBJ1-5; unclear D gene. V gave up 8 bases and J gave up 0 bases, with 8 bases separating them. The CDR3 extends over 13 amino acids. Germline V gene sequence: CDR1 SNHLY, CDR2 FYNNEI.

The chain has TRBV11-3 and TRBJ2-3; the match to TRBD2 covers 10 bases. J gave up 4 bases and V 8 bases, and 6 bases lay outside the gene matches. The CDR3 contains 14 residues. Germline CDR1 reads SGHNT; CDR2 reads YENEEA. CDR3 residues: CASSHLAGADTQYF. The CDR3 DNA follows: TGTGCCAGCTCCCACCTAGCGGGAGCAGATACGCAGTATTTT.

This rearrangement joins TRBV6-1 to TRBJ2-1; D is possibly TRBD2 (5 bases). The CDR3 is 13 amino acids. The germline V and J ends were trimmed by 2 bases and 4 bases, with 6 bases remaining between them. CDR1 is MNHNS, CDR2 SASEGT, per germline. The CDR3 loop reads CASSERTYNEQFF. In DNA, the CDR3 is TGTGCCAGCAGTGAAAGGACTTACAATGAGCAGTTCTTC.

The chain is built from TRBV6-2 or TRBV6-3 and TRBJ2-1; 9 bases fit TRBD2. Germline loops: CDR1 MNHEY, CDR2 SVGEGT. The CDR3 length is 14 residues. Unmatched junction bases numbered 7, after V lost 5 bases and J lost 8 bases. CDR3 DNA sequence: TGTGCCAGCAGTCCAAGCGGGAGGATCGATGAGCAGTTCTTC. This translates into CASSPSGRIDEQFF.

The table lists this clone with a few counts. V usage is TRBV18 and J usage is TRBJ2-1; a weak D match, TRBD1 (6 bases). Deletions cut 3 bases from V and 14 bases from J, with 17 bases between. This CDR3 has 13 residues. Germline CDR1 reads KGHSH; CDR2 reads LQKENI. CDR3 sequence reads: CASSPDRYDLEFF. In DNA, the CDR3 is TGTGCCAGCTCACCCGACAGGTACGATCTGGAGTTCTTC.

CDR3 nucleotides: TGCGCCAGCAGCTGGACTGTTAGTTCGGAGACCCAGTACTTC. Translating gives CASSWTVSSETQYF. The V and J genes are TRBV4-1 and TRBJ2-5; the D gene is possibly TRBD2 (5 bases). V was clipped by 5 bases and J by 5 bases, with 15 bases between them. Germline lookup yields CDR1 MGHRA and CDR2 YSYEKL. The length of the CDR3 is 14 residues.

The genes are TRBV27 and TRBJ2-1; 9 nucleotides agree with TRBD1. J gave up 3 bases and V 0 bases, and 3 bases lay outside the gene matches. Germline loops: CDR1 MNHEY, CDR2 SMNVEV (reference sequence). The length of the CDR3 is 16 residues. The CDR3 region has the DNA TGTGCCAGCAGTTTATCCGGGACAGGGAGCTACAATGAGCAGTTCTTC. Protein: CASSLSGTGSYNEQFF.

V and J are TRBV3-1 (or the pseudogene TRBV3-2) and TRBJ1-2, with D unclear. V lost 1 base and J lost 0, with 12 bases in between. Germline V gene sequence: CDR1 LGHDT, CDR2 YNNKEL (reference sequence). The CDR3 contains 16 residues. In DNA, the CDR3 is TGTGCCAGCAGCCAAGGAGGGAGGGCGCCTAACTATGGCTACACCTTC. Translation: CASSQGGRAPNYGYTF.

The chain links TRBV4-2 to TRBJ2-1; 10 nucleotides agree with TRBD2. This CDR3 is 14 amino acids long. Germline trimming cut 5 bases from V and 8 bases from J; bases unmatched to any gene: 6. Germline assignment: CDR1 LGHNA and CDR2 YNFKEQ. The CDR3 bases are TGTGCCAGCAGCTCCTCTAGCGGGAGTTATGAGCAGTTCTTC. This gives the protein CASSSSSGSYEQFF.

This chain joins TRBV10-2 and TRBJ2-3; 13 bases line up with TRBD2. CDR3 length equals 19 residues. CDR1 is WSHSY and CDR2 is SAAADI in the germline V gene. The trim removed 5 bases at V and 0 bases at J, leaving 11 bases unmatched. The CDR3 nucleotides read TGCGCCAGCAGTCCGGGACTAGCGGGGCACCATTCTAGCACAGATACGCAGTATTTT. Its translation is CASSPGLAGHHSSTDTQYF.

This clone was recorded only once. V gene TRBV5-1 combines with J gene TRBJ2-2; no clear D gene. V was shortened by 0 bases and J by 8 bases, with 14 bases between the two germline ends. Germline CDR1 SGHRS, CDR2 YFSETQ. The CDR3 consists of 15 residues. The CDR3 DNA follows: TGCGCCAGCAGCTTGGAAACCACCCTCGGGGGGGAGCTGTTTTTT. Protein product: CASSLETTLGGELFF.

The rearrangement links TRBV9 to TRBJ2-5, with 7 bases aligning to TRBD2. Losses at the gene ends were 4 bases for V and 5 bases for J; bases not matched to a gene: 11. Germline V lookup: CDR1 SGDLS, CDR2 YYNGEE. The CDR3 is made up of 15 amino acids. CDR3 amino acids: CASSPNLNSGETQYF. The DNA of the CDR3 is TGTGCCAGCAGCCCCAATCTCAATAGCGGGGAGACCCAGTACTTC.

This chain uses TRBV6-5 with TRBJ2-1; the match to TRBD2 covers 7 bases. Germline V gene sequence: CDR1 MNHEY, CDR2 SVGAGI. The CDR3 is 13 residues long. Trimming cost V 8 bases and J 9 bases; bases outside gene matches: 10. DNA for the CDR3: TGTGCCAGCCGGGGAGGGTATGGGGGTGAGCAGTTCTTC. This sequence encodes CASRGGYGGEQFF.

The chain links TRBV28 to TRBJ2-5; tentatively, D is TRBD2 (6 bases). Deletions cut 3 bases from V and 4 bases from J, with 12 bases between. The CDR3 extends over 14 amino acids. Germline assignment: CDR1 MDHEN and CDR2 SYDVKM. The CDR3 reads CASSFMGGRETQYF. CDR3 in DNA: TGTGCCAGCAGTTTTATGGGGGGACGAGAGACCCAGTACTTC.

The J gene is TRBJ1-2, the V gene TRBV6-1, with D perhaps matching TRBD1 (5 bases). Germline CDR1 MNHNS, CDR2 SASEGT. The CDR3 spans 15 residues. V was trimmed by 2 bases and J by 2 bases, leaving 12 bases between them. The CDR3 DNA follows: TGTGCCAGCAGTGAACGGGGCGGGGAGAACTATGGCTACACCTTC. This encodes CASSERGGENYGYTF.

Only a few counts were recorded for this clone. The gene calls are TRBV9 and TRBJ2-1; TRBD2 agrees at 16 bases. The germline V gene encodes CDR1 SGDLS and CDR2 YYNGEE. Trimming removed 0 bases from V and 2 bases from J; junction bases left unmatched: 8. The length of the CDR3 is 20 residues. CDR3 residues: CASSVALGTSGRGPYNEQFF. The CDR3 DNA reads as TGTGCCAGCAGCGTAGCTCTAGGGACTAGCGGGAGGGGCCCCTACAATGAGCAGTTCTTC. The variable domain in full, with the rest retrieved from reference TRBV9 and TRBJ2-1, is DSGVTQTPKHLITATGQRVTLRCSPRSGDLSVYWYQQSLDQGLQFLIQYYNGEERAKGNILERFSAQQFPDLHSELNLSSLELGDSALYFCASSVALGTSGRGPYNEQFFGPGTRLTVL.

The genes are TRBV10-3 and TRBJ2-7; TRBD2 aligns across 14 bases. This CDR3 has 14 amino acids. Germline CDR1 reads ENHRY; CDR2 reads SYGVKD. V shed 7 bases and J 6 bases; nucleotides not matched to a gene: 5. The CDR3 coding sequence is TGTGCCATCACTGGGACTAGCGGGGGAGGCGAGCAGTACTTC. Its protein product is CAITGTSGGGEQYF.

The chain joins TRBV10-1 to TRBJ2-7, with TRBD2 matching over 7 bases. Germline CDR1 and CDR2: WNHNN and SYGVQD (reference sequence). The CDR3 sequence is 14 residues long. With 0 bases clipped from V and 6 bases from J, the junction kept 5 bases outside the gene matches. This CDR3 is CASSESLAGGEQYF. CDR3 sequence (DNA): TGCGCCAGCAGTGAGTCGTTAGCGGGCGGCGAGCAGTACTTC.

V gene TRBV29-1 combines with J gene TRBJ2-1, with a possible D match to TRBD2 (7 bases). CDR1 SQVTM and CDR2 ANQGSEA come from the germline V gene. V lost 2 bases and J 6 bases, leaving 20 bases between the germline ends. This CDR3 spans 16 amino acids. The CDR3 DNA sequence: TGCAGCGTTGAACTGAGGGGGGGCAAGCCAATCAATGAGCAGTTCTTC. Translating it yields CSVELRGGKPINEQFF.

This chain links TRBV10-2 with TRBJ2-1; possibly TRBD1 for D (6 bases). Looked up from germline, CDR1 is WSHSY and CDR2 is SAAADI. CDR3 size: 13 residues. Trimming stripped 3 bases from V and 6 bases from J, with 9 bases between. The CDR3 DNA sequence: TGCGCCAGCAGTGAAGGACAGATCAATGAGCAGTTCTTC. It specifies CASSEGQINEQFF.

The chain combines TRBV6-5 with TRBJ1-2, with 7 bases identical to TRBD1. This CDR3 region has 14 residues. In germline, CDR1 is MNHEY, CDR2 SVGAGI. V gave up 5 bases and J gave up 7 bases; unmatched junction bases: 10. The CDR3 here is CASSLREGARGYTF. CDR3 in DNA: TGTGCCAGCAGTCTGCGGGAGGGGGCTCGTGGCTACACCTTC.

CDR3 in DNA: TGTGCCAGCAGCGTCCGACAGAACACTGAAGCTTTCTTT. Translated, it gives CASSVRQNTEAFF. The V and J genes are TRBV7-2 and TRBJ1-1; D gene uncertain. Looked up from germline, CDR1 is SGHTA and CDR2 is FQGNSA. The CDR3 runs 13 residues. The V end was cut by 5 bases, the J end by 1 base, with 8 bases between. The variable domain in full, with the rest retrieved from reference TRBV7-2 and TRBJ1-1, is GAGVSQSPSNKVTEKGKDVELRCDPISGHTALYWYRQSLGQGLEFLIYFQGNSAPDKSGLPSDRFSAERTGGSVSTLTIQRTQQEDSAVYLCASSVRQNTEAFFGQGTRLTVV.

The chain is built from TRBV11-2 and TRBJ2-3, with 9 nucleotides matching TRBD2. The CDR3 runs to 16 residues. Germline V gene lookup returns CDR1 SGHAT and CDR2 FQNNGV. The ends lost 0 bases at V and 2 bases at J; junction bases unmatched: 3. As DNA, the CDR3 is TGTGCCAGCAGCTTAGAAATAGCGGGGGTCACAGATACGCAGTATTTT. It translates to CASSLEIAGVTDTQYF.

The gene calls are TRBV9 and TRBJ2-7, with 7 bases that match TRBD2. CDR3 size: 12 residues. Per the germline V gene, CDR1 is SGDLS and CDR2 is YYNGEE. Trimming took 7 bases from V and 4 from J; bases not matched to a gene: 5. The CDR3 DNA reads as TGTGCCAGCGGGACTAATGATTACGAGCAGTACTTC. Translation: CASGTNDYEQYF.

The gene calls are TRBV24-1 and TRBJ2-3; 9 positions match TRBD2. From germline, CDR1 is KGHDR and CDR2 SFDVKD. The CDR3 length is 16 residues. V was pared by 3 bases and J by 5 bases, with 8 bases of the junction left unmatched. The CDR3 DNA is TGTGCCACCAGTGATCCCCAGGGACTAGCAAGAGATACGCAGTATTTT. As protein: CATSDPQGLARDTQYF.

This clone was counted only a few times. The chain joins TRBV6-2 or TRBV6-3 to TRBJ2-1; the D gene is possibly TRBD2 (6 bases). This CDR3 has 15 residues. The germline V gene encodes CDR1 MNHEY and CDR2 SVGEGT. Trimming pared 2 bases from V and 8 bases from J, leaving 16 bases between. For the CDR3, the DNA is TGTGCCAGCAGTTACGCCTCGGGAGAAGGGTATGAGCAGTTCTTC. Translation gives CASSYASGEGYEQFF.